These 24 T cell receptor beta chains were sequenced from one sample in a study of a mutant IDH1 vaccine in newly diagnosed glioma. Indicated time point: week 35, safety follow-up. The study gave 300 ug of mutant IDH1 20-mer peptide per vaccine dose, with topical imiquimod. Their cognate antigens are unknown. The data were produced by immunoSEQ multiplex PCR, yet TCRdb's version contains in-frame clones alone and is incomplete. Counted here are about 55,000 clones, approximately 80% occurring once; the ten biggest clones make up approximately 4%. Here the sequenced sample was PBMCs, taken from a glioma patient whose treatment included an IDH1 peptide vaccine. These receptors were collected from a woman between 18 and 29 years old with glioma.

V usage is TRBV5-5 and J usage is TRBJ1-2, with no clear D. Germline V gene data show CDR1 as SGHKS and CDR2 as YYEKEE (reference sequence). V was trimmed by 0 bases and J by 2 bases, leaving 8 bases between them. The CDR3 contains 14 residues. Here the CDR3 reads CASSLGPQNYGYTF. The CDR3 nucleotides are TGTGCCAGCAGCTTGGGGCCGCAGAACTATGGCTACACCTTC.

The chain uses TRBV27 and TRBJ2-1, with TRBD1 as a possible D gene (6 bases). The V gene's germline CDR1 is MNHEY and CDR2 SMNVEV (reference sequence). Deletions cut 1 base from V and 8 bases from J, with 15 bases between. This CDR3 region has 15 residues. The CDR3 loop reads CASSLYGGGLDEQFF. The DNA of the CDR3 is TGTGCCAGCAGTTTATATGGGGGCGGTTTAGATGAGCAGTTCTTC.

Here the CDR3 DNA reads TGTGCCAGCAGCGGACAGGGGGCTGGAAACACCATATATTTT. Protein sequence: CASSGQGAGNTIYF. The genes are TRBV9 and TRBJ1-3, with 9 bases matching TRBD1. This CDR3 comprises 14 residues. V lost 3 bases and J lost 2; bases outside the gene matches: 0. From germline, CDR1 is SGDLS and CDR2 YYNGEE.

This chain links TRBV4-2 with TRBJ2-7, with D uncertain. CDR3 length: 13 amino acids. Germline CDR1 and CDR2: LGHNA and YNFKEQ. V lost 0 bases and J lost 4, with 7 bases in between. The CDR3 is CASSQDLTYEQYF. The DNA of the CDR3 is TGTGCCAGCAGCCAAGATCTAACTTACGAGCAGTACTTC.

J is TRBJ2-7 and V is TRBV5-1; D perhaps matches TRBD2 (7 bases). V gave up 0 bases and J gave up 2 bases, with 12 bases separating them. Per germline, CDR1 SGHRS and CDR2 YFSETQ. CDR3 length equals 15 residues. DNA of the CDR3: TGCGCCAGCAGCTTGGTGGAGGGGGGGCCCTACGAGCAGTACTTC. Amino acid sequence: CASSLVEGGPYEQYF.

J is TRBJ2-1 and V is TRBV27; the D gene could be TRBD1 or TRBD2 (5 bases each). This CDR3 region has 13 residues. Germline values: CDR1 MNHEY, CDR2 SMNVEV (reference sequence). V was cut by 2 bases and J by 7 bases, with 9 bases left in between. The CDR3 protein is CASSLGAGNEQFF. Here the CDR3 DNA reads TGTGCCAGCAGTTTAGGGGCGGGTAATGAGCAGTTCTTC.

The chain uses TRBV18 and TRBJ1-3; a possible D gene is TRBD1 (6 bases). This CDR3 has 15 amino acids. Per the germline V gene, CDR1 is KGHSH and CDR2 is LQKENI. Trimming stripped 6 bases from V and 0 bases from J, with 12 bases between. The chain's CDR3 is CASSRGQSSGNTIYF. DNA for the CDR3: TGTGCCAGCTCTCGCGGACAGAGCTCTGGAAACACCATATATTTT. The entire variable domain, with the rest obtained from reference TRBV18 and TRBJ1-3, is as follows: NAGVMQNPRHLVRRRGQEARLRCSPMKGHSHVYWYRQLPEEGLKFMVYLQKENIIDESGMPKERFSAEFPKEGPSILRIQQVVRGDSAAYFCASSRGQSSGNTIYFGEGSWLTVV.

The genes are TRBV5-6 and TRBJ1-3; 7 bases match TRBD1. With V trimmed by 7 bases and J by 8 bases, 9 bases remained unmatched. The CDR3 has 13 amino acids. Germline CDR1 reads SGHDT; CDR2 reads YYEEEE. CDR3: CASGRQGGYTIYF. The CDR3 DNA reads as TGTGCCAGCGGCAGACAGGGTGGTTACACCATATATTTT.

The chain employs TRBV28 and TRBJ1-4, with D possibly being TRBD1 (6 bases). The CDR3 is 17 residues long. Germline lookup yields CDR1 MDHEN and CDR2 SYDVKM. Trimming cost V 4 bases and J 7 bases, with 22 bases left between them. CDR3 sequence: CASSSPSPGGGSEKLFF. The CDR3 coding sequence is TGTGCCAGCAGTTCTCCCTCCCCCGGAGGGGGAAGTGAAAAACTGTTTTTT.

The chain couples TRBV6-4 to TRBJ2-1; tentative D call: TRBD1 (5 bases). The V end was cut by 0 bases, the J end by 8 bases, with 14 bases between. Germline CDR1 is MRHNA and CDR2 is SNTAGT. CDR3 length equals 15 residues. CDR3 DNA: TGTGCCAGCAGTGACTCGACAGTTGGTGCGGATGAGCAGTTCTTC. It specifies CASSDSTVGADEQFF.

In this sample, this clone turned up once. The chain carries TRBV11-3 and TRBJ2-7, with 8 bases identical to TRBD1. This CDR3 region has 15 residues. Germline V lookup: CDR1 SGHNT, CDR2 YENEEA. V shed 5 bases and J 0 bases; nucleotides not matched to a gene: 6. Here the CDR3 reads CASSLRTGSSYEQYF. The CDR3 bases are TGTGCCAGCAGCCTCCGGACAGGGAGCTCCTACGAGCAGTACTTC.

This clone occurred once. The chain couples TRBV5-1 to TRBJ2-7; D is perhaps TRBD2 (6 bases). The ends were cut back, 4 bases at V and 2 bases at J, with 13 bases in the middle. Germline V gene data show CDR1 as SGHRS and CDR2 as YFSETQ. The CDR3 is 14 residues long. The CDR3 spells CASSKGLLTYEQYF. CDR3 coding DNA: TGCGCCAGCAGCAAGGGACTCCTAACCTACGAGCAGTACTTC.

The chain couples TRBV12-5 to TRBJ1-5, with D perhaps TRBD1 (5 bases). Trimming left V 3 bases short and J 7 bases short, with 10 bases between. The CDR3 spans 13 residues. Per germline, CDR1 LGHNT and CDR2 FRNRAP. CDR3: CASGLTRGQPQHF. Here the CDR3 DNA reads TGTGCTAGTGGTTTAACCCGGGGGCAGCCCCAGCATTTT.

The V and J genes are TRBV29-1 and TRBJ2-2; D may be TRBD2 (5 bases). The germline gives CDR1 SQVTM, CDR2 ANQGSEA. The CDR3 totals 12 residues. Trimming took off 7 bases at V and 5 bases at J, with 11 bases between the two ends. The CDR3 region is CSGRRQTGELFF. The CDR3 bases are TGCAGCGGAAGGAGGCAGACCGGGGAGCTGTTTTTT.

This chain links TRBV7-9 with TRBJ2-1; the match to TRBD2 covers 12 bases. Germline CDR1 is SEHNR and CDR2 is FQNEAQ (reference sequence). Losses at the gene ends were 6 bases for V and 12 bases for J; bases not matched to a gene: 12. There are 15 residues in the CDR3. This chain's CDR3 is CASRPEGLAGKGQFF. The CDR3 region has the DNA TGTGCCAGCAGGCCCGAGGGACTAGCGGGCAAGGGGCAGTTCTTC.

The CDR3 spells CASSPSGAVSYEQYF. Written as DNA, the CDR3 is TGTGCCAGCAGCCCTAGCGGGGCCGTATCCTACGAGCAGTACTTC. This chain connects TRBV6-5 to TRBJ2-7; 9 nucleotides line up with TRBD2. Trimming removed 6 bases from V and 1 base from J; junction bases left unmatched: 7. The CDR3 extends over 15 amino acids. The V gene's germline CDR1 is MNHEY and CDR2 SVGAGI.

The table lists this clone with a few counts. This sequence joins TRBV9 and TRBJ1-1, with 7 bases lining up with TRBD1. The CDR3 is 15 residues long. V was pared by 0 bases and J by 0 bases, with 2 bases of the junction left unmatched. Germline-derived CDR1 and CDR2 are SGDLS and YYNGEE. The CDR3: CASSVGGQMNTEAFF. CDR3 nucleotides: TGTGCCAGCAGCGTAGGGGGACAGATGAACACTGAAGCTTTCTTT.

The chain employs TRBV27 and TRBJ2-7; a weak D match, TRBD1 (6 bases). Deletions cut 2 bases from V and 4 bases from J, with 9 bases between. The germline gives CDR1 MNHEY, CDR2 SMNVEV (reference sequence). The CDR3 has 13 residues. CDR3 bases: TGTGCCAGCAGTTTAAATCAGGGGTACGAGCAGTACTTC. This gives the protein CASSLNQGYEQYF.

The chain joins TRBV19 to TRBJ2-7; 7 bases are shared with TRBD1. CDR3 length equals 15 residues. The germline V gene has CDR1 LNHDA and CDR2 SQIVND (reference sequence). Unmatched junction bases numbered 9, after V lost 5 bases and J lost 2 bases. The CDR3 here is CASSPENRGPYEQYF. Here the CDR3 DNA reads TGTGCCAGTAGTCCGGAAAACAGGGGACCCTACGAGCAGTACTTC.

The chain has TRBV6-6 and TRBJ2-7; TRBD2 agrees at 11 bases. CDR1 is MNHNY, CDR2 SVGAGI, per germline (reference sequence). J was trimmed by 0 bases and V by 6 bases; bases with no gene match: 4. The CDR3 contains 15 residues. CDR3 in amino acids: CASRSSGGNSYEQYF. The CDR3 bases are TGTGCCAGCAGGTCTAGCGGGGGGAACTCCTACGAGCAGTACTTC.

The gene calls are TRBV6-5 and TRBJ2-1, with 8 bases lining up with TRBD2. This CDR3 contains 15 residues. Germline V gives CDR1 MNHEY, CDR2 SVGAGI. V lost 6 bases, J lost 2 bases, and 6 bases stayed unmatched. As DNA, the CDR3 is TGTGCCAGCAGGCAGCGGGAGATGCCCTACAATGAGCAGTTCTTC. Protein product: CASRQREMPYNEQFF.

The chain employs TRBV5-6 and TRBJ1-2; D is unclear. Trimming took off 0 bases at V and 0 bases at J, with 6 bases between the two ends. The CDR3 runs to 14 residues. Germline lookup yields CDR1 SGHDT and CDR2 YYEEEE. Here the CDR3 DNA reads TGTGCCAGCAGCTTGGGATCTGCTAACTATGGCTACACCTTC. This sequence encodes CASSLGSANYGYTF.

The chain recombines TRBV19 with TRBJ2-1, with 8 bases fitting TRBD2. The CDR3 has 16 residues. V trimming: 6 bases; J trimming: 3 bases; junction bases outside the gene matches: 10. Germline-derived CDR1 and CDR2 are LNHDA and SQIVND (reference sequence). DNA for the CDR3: TGTGCCAGTAGCAATAATCCGGGAGGGCACTACAATGAGCAGTTCTTC. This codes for CASSNNPGGHYNEQFF.

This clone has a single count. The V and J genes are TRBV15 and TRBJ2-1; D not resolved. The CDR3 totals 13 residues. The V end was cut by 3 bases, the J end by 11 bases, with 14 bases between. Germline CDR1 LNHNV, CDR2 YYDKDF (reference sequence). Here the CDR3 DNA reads TGTGCCACCAGCAGCGAGAGCGATACCAAGCAGTTCTTC. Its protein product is CATSSESDTKQFF.